The 20 T cell receptor beta chains listed next were all sequenced from one sample in a study of blood T cell repertoires in COVID-19. The repertoire was sequenced with immunoSEQ multiplex PCR; TCRdb's copy has only in-frame clones and lacks some. The sample has a few hundred thousand clones, around nine tenths seen once; the top ten hold 1.5% to 2%. The sample was PBMCs or T cells enriched from blood (not recorded which). Source of these receptors: a woman aged 40 to 55 who had recovered from COVID-19.

The chain carries TRBV25-1 and TRBJ1-2; D call uncertain. The V end was cut by 1 base, the J end by 5 bases, with 5 bases between. CDR1 is MGHDK, CDR2 SYGVNS, per germline. This CDR3 is 12 amino acids long. CDR3 sequence reads: CASSESPYGYTF. The CDR3 DNA sequence: TGTGCCAGCAGTGAATCTCCTTATGGCTACACCTTC.

This chain links TRBV6-1 with TRBJ2-7, with 13 bases that match TRBD2. The CDR3 is made up of 19 amino acids. Trimming cost V 6 bases and J 3 bases; bases outside gene matches: 17. Germline V gene sequence: CDR1 MNHNS, CDR2 SASEGT. The CDR3 sequence is CASSERYWTSGSIIYEQYF. CDR3 coding DNA: TGTGCCAGCAGCGAACGGTATTGGACTAGCGGGAGCATCATCTACGAGCAGTACTTC.

This clone was picked up one time. The chain carries TRBV27 and TRBJ1-6; D call uncertain. V lost 2 bases, J lost 7 bases, and 15 bases lay in between. CDR3 size: 16 residues. Germline CDR1 and CDR2: MNHEY and SMNVEV (reference sequence). CDR3 sequence reads: CASSLESPVRNSPLHF. In DNA form, the CDR3 reads TGTGCCAGCAGTTTAGAATCCCCGGTGAGGAATTCACCCCTCCACTTT.

The V and J genes are TRBV19 and TRBJ2-5, with 14 bases lining up with TRBD2. V gave up 6 bases and J gave up 3 bases; unmatched junction bases: 9. Germline lookup yields CDR1 LNHDA and CDR2 SQIVND (reference sequence). The CDR3 covers 17 residues. In nucleotides, the CDR3 is TGTGCCAGTAGCGCAATCTCGGGACTAGCGGGAGAAGAGACCCAGTACTTC. Translation gives CASSAISGLAGEETQYF.

This clone appeared many times. The chain links TRBV5-6 to TRBJ1-2; TRBD1 agrees at 10 bases. The CDR3 runs to 19 residues. Germline assignment: CDR1 SGHDT and CDR2 YYEEEE. Unmatched junction bases numbered 15, after V lost 0 bases and J lost 4 bases. Here the CDR3 reads CASSLEDSRTGGPVYGYTF. DNA for the CDR3: TGTGCCAGCAGCTTGGAGGACTCCAGGACAGGGGGGCCAGTCTATGGCTACACCTTC.

The chain links TRBV27 to TRBJ1-5; D is perhaps TRBD1 (5 bases). This CDR3 spans 15 amino acids. V lost 2 bases to trimming and J lost 4 bases, with 12 bases between them. Germline V CDR1 and CDR2: MNHEY, SMNVEV (reference sequence). CDR3 sequence: CASSLKAGGNQPQHF. The CDR3 DNA is TGTGCCAGCAGTTTAAAAGCCGGGGGGAATCAGCCCCAGCATTTT.

V usage is TRBV4-1 and J usage is TRBJ1-6; 8 nucleotides line up with TRBD1. The CDR3 totals 17 residues. Looked up from germline, CDR1 is MGHRA and CDR2 is YSYEKL. V was clipped by 0 bases and J by 9 bases; unmatched bases: 10. The CDR3 is CASSQDLRTGLTSPLHF. For the CDR3, the DNA is TGCGCCAGCAGCCAAGATCTAAGGACAGGGTTAACTTCACCCCTCCACTTT.

This rearrangement joins TRBV18 to TRBJ2-1, with D possibly being TRBD2 (5 bases). CDR1 and CDR2 from the germline V gene are KGHSH and LQKENI. V shed 3 bases and J shed 7 bases, with 13 bases lying between them. This CDR3 spans 14 amino acids. DNA for the CDR3: TGTGCCAGCTCACCGGGAGACGATATGAATGAGCAGTTCTTC. Residues: CASSPGDDMNEQFF.

The genes are TRBV4-2 and TRBJ1-3; the D is unclear. This CDR3 has 15 amino acids. With 0 bases removed from V and 2 bases from J, the gap between germline ends came to 8 bases. CDR1 is LGHNA and CDR2 is YNFKEQ in the germline V gene. DNA for the CDR3: TGTGCCAGCAGCCAAGATCTACGAGCTGGAAACACCATATATTTT. As protein: CASSQDLRAGNTIYF.

J is TRBJ1-1 and V is TRBV6-5; 9 bases line up with TRBD1. CDR3 length: 14 amino acids. Germline CDR1 is MNHEY and CDR2 is SVGAGI. V lost 6 bases, J lost 5 bases, and 7 bases stayed unmatched. The CDR3 protein is CASRATGGGTEAFF. Here the CDR3 DNA reads TGTGCCAGCAGGGCGACAGGGGGGGGGACTGAAGCTTTCTTT.

The chain couples TRBV3-1 (or the pseudogene TRBV3-2) to TRBJ2-7; 8 positions agree with TRBD1. CDR3 length: 15 residues. V shed 1 base, J shed 4 bases, and the junction held 6 bases outside the gene matches. Germline V gene sequence: CDR1 LGHDT, CDR2 YNNKEL (reference sequence). The CDR3 spells CASSQGGQGKYEQYF. The CDR3 nucleotides read TGTGCCAGCAGCCAAGGAGGACAGGGTAAATACGAGCAGTACTTC.

The genes are TRBV27 and TRBJ1-1; TRBD1 is a possible D gene (5 bases). The length of the CDR3 is 16 residues. Germline CDR1 reads MNHEY; CDR2 reads SMNVEV (reference sequence). Between the trimmed V and J ends, which lost 4 bases and 0 bases, there was a span of 15 bases. The CDR3 coding sequence is TGTGCCAGCAGTTCGGGCAGGGATTTGATGAACACTGAAGCTTTCTTT. It codes for CASSSGRDLMNTEAFF.

This chain joins TRBV11-2 and TRBJ2-7, with D tentatively TRBD2 (5 bases). This CDR3 contains 15 residues. The germline V gene encodes CDR1 SGHAT and CDR2 FQNNGV. V lost 4 bases and J lost 0, with 13 bases in between. The CDR3 region is CASSSFAGYSYEQYF. The CDR3 DNA reads TGTGCCAGCAGCTCCTTTGCGGGTTACTCCTACGAGCAGTACTTC.

The chain joins TRBV19 to TRBJ2-7, with 14 bases identical to TRBD2. Trimming took 3 bases from V and 4 from J; bases not matched to a gene: 2. The CDR3 sequence is 15 residues long. Germline V gene lookup returns CDR1 LNHDA and CDR2 SQIVND (reference sequence). CDR3 nucleotides: TGTGCCAGTAGTATGGGGACTAGCGGGAGTTACGAGCAGTACTTC. Translating it yields CASSMGTSGSYEQYF. Based on the CDR3 plus reference TRBV19 and TRBJ2-7, the full variable domain is DGGITQSPKYLFRKEGQNVTLSCEQNLNHDAMYWYRQDPGQGLRLIYYSQIVNDFQKGDIAEGYSVSREKKESFPLTVTSAQKNPTAFYLCASSMGTSGSYEQYFGPGTRLTVT.

The rearrangement uses TRBV2 and TRBJ2-7; TRBD2 matches at 15 bases. Trimming took 7 bases from V and 1 from J; bases not matched to a gene: 8. Germline V gives CDR1 SNHLY, CDR2 FYNNEI. This CDR3 is 17 amino acids long. CDR3 in amino acids: CASIDGLAGGPSYEQYF. The CDR3 DNA sequence: TGTGCCAGCATTGATGGACTAGCGGGAGGGCCGTCCTACGAGCAGTACTTC. The full variable domain, completed using reference TRBV2 and TRBJ2-7, is EPEVTQTPSHQVTQMGQEVILRCVPISNHLYFYWYRQILGQKVEFLVSFYNNEISEKSEIFDDQFSVERPDGSNFTLKIRSTKLEDSAMYFCASIDGLAGGPSYEQYFGPGTRLTVT.

The rearrangement joins TRBV6-2 or TRBV6-3 to TRBJ1-4; no firm D call. This CDR3 region has 14 residues. Trimming left V 4 bases short and J 7 bases short, with 13 bases between. Per the germline V gene, CDR1 is MNHEY and CDR2 is SVGEGT. DNA of the CDR3: TGTGCCAGCAGTTCAACGGTGAAAAGTGAAAAACTGTTTTTT. Protein product: CASSSTVKSEKLFF.

The chain uses TRBV28 and TRBJ1-1; D gene uncertain. The V end was cut by 6 bases, the J end by 0 bases, with 11 bases between. The CDR3 is made up of 14 amino acids. CDR1 and CDR2 from the germline V gene are MDHEN and SYDVKM. The CDR3 DNA reads TGTGCCAGCAGCTATAGACACATGAACACTGAAGCTTTCTTT. Translating gives CASSYRHMNTEAFF.

This clone has only a few counts. This chain links TRBV13 with TRBJ2-2; 12 bases map to TRBD2. Germline lookup yields CDR1 PRHDT and CDR2 FYEKMQ (reference sequence). V shed 2 bases, J shed 1 base, and the junction held 2 bases outside the gene matches. The CDR3 consists of 17 residues. Written as DNA, the CDR3 is TGTGCCAGCAGCTTAAAACTAGCGGGAGGGAACACCGGGGAGCTGTTTTTT. It codes for CASSLKLAGGNTGELFF.

CDR3 in amino acids: CASSSDRGLYGYTF. The CDR3 nucleotides are TGTGCCAGCAGTAGCGACAGGGGGCTCTATGGCTACACCTTC. The chain has TRBV6-5 and TRBJ1-2, with 10 bases identical to TRBD1. Unmatched junction bases numbered 4, after V lost 5 bases and J lost 4 bases. This CDR3 contains 14 residues. Germline CDR1 is MNHEY and CDR2 is SVGAGI.

The chain employs TRBV5-1 and TRBJ1-2; D is ambiguous. CDR3 length: 10 amino acids. CDR1 SGHRS and CDR2 YFSETQ come from the germline V gene. Deletions cut 9 bases from V and 7 bases from J, with 10 bases between. CDR3 nucleotides: TGCGCCACCCAGGTGCGTGGCTACACCTTC. This encodes CATQVRGYTF.